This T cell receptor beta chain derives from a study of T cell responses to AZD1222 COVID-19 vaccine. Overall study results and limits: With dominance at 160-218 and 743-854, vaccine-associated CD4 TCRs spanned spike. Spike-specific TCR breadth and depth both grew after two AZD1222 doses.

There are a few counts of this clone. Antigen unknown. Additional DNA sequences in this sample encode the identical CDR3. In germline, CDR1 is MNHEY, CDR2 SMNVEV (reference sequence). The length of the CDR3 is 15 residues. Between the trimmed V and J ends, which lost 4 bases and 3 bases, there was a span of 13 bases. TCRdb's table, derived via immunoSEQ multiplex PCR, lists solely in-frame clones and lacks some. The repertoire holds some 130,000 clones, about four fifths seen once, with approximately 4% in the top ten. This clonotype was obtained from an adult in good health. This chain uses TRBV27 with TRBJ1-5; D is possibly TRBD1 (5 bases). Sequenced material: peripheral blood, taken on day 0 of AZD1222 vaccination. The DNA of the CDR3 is TGTGCCAGCAGTTCTACAGGAGCCCTCAATCAGCCCCAGCATTTT. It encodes CASSSTGALNQPQHF.